A selection of T cell receptor beta chains follows, all from one sample in a study of shared clonotypes between healthy human individuals. Sequencing was performed with immunoSEQ multiplex PCR; in TCRdb, only in-frame clones are kept and a portion is missing. Of fewer than 650,000 clones in the sample, about three quarters were seen once. The specimen sequenced was PBMCs. Source of these receptors: a middle-aged woman in good health. Some clones in this sample may be carry-over from other donors' samples. The CDR3 runs from the conserved cysteine through the conserved F or W. D genes are given only for firm matches. Some rows have no size entry. The others give once, few or many, or a class for an expanded clone.

>TRBV7-2|-|TRBJ2-4|-
TGTGCCAGCAGCTTAGATGGGGTGAGGGGAAGGGGCATTCAGTACTTC
CASSLDGVRGRGIQYF
>TRBV2|-|TRBJ2-3|TRBD2
TGTGCCAGCAGTACTAGCGGGCTTACGCAGTATTTT
CASSTSGLTQYF
>TRBV7-3|-|TRBJ2-3|-
TGTGCCAGCAGCTTAGTCAGCGGCACAGATACGCAGTATTTT
CASSLVSGTDTQYF
>TRBV30|-|TRBJ2-7|-
TGTGCCTGGAGCCTCGGGCGAGGTAACCACGAGCAGTACTTC
CAWSLGRGNHEQYF
>TRBV7-3|-|TRBJ2-5|-
TGTGCCAGCAGCCCCCGCGGTGGTGAAGAGACCCAGTACTTC
CASSPRGGEETQYF
>TRBV5-1|-|TRBJ1-1|TRBD1
TGCGCCAGCAGCCAGCGACAGGGGGCTCTTGGCACTGAAGCTTTCTTT
CASSQRQGALGTEAFF
>TRBV30|-|TRBJ2-4|-
TGTGCCTGGAGAAAAAGAGGGGCCAAAAACATTCAGTACTTC
CAWRKRGAKNIQYF
>TRBV30|few|TRBJ2-5|TRBD2
TGTGCCTGGAGTCAGGGACTAGCGGGAGTGTTGAAAGAGACCCAGTACTTC
CAWSQGLAGVLKETQYF
>TRBV28|-|TRBJ2-6|TRBD1
TGTGCCAGCAGGTCTACAGGGGTCTGGGCCAACGTCCTGACTTTC
CASRSTGVWANVLTF
>TRBV18|-|TRBJ1-2|-
TGTGCCAGCTCACCACCCTTAGGGGGCTACACCTTC
CASSPPLGGYTF
>TRBV5-1|-|TRBJ2-2|TRBD2
TGCGCCAGCAGCCCCGGACTGCGGGAGGGCATCGGGGAGCTGTTTTTT
CASSPGLREGIGELFF
>TRBV6-1|-|TRBJ1-3|-
TGTGCCAGTCGGGACACATACTCTGGAAACACCATATATTTT
CASRDTYSGNTIYF
>TRBV6-1|-|TRBJ1-5|-
TGTGCCAGCAGTGAAAGGACGGAGGGGTGGGATAGCAATCAGCCCCAGCATTTT
CASSERTEGWDSNQPQHF
>TRBV6-1|-|TRBJ1-1|-
TGTGCCAGCGGAAACCAGGGGAGGGGGGCTGAAGCTTTCTTT
CASGNQGRGAEAFF
>TRBV11-3|-|TRBJ2-1|-
TGTGCCAGCAGCTTAGAGGGCAGGTCGGACAATGAGCAGTTCTTC
CASSLEGRSDNEQFF